Listed below are T cell receptor beta chains from one sample, sequenced in a study of cytomegalovirus exposure and HLA in healthy donors. Measured with immunoSEQ multiplex PCR; TCRdb has only the in-frame clones, and not every one. The table shows about 120,000 clones, with around 85% occurring only once. Specimen: PBMCs. These receptors originate from a woman younger than 45 in good health and CMV-seronegative. Both conserved end residues are part of each CDR3. A D gene is named only where the DNA matches it firmly. The size of a clone is reported for some rows only, either as once, few or many, or as a class for expanded clones.

TRBV7-6	NA	TRBJ1-2	NA	TGTGCCAGCAGCTCTAGCCCCGGCTATGGCTACACCTTC	CASSSSPGYGYTF
TRBV18	NA	TRBJ1-6	TRBD1	TGTGCCAGCTCACCCTTAGGACAGGGGAATTCACCCCTCCACTTT	CASSPLGQGNSPLHF
TRBV4-3	NA	TRBJ2-1	NA	TGCGCCAGCAGCCAGGAAAAACTAGCCCTCTCCTACAATGAGCAGTTCTTC	CASSQEKLALSYNEQFF
TRBV10-2	few	TRBJ2-7	TRBD1	TGCGCCAGCAGTGGCGGACAGGACTCCTACGCCGAGCAGTACTTC	CASSGGQDSYAEQYF
TRBV6-1	NA	TRBJ2-1	TRBD2	TGTGCCAGCAGTGCCGCTAGCGGGGGGGCCCCCTACAATGAGCAGTTCTTC	CASSAASGGAPYNEQFF
TRBV18	NA	TRBJ2-3	TRBD1	TGTGCCAGCTCACCGACAGGGGGGGTGTTTCCAGATACGCAGTATTTT	CASSPTGGVFPDTQYF
TRBV29-1	NA	TRBJ1-5	NA	TGCAGCGTACAGGGTCAGAGCAATCAGCCCCAGCATTTT	CSVQGQSNQPQHF
TRBV6-5	NA	TRBJ2-7	TRBD1	TGTGCCAGCAGAGGGACAGGGCGTTTGGGGGAGCAGTACTTC	CASRGTGRLGEQYF
TRBV5-6	once	TRBJ2-3	TRBD2	TGTGCCAGCAGCGCCGGACTAGCCGGAACAGATACGCAGTATTTT	CASSAGLAGTDTQYF
TRBV29-1	NA	TRBJ1-1	NA	TGCAGCGTTGAAGATCGGACAGCTGGGACTGAAGCTTTCTTT	CSVEDRTAGTEAFF
TRBV5-6	NA	TRBJ1-1	NA	TGTGCCAGCAGCTTCGAGGGGCGGGGGACTGAAGCTTTCTTT	CASSFEGRGTEAFF
TRBV4-1	NA	TRBJ2-7	TRBD2	TGCGCCAGCAGCCAAGATAGCGGGGGGAAATACGAGCAGTACTTC	CASSQDSGGKYEQYF
TRBV13	once	TRBJ2-3	TRBD2	TGTGCCAGCAGCCCTAGCGGGGGTGGCACAGATACGCAGTATTTT	CASSPSGGGTDTQYF
TRBV7-2	once	TRBJ2-5	TRBD1	TGTGCCAGCAGGTCCACCGGGACAGGGGGTCAAGAGACCCAGTACTTC	CASRSTGTGGQETQYF
TRBV11-2	NA	TRBJ1-2	NA	TGTGCCAGCAGCCTAGGTGGCGCGGGGCGAGGTGGCTACACCTTC	CASSLGGAGRGGYTF
TRBV6-6	NA	TRBJ2-2	TRBD1	TGTGCCAGCAGCGACCCCCCCGGACAGGTCCGGGAGGAGCTGTTTTTT	CASSDPPGQVREELFF
TRBV7-2	NA	TRBJ2-7	NA	TGTGCCAGCAGCTTAGCCCTGGCAGGCCCCTACGAGCAGTACTTC	CASSLALAGPYEQYF
TRBV7-8	NA	TRBJ2-6	TRBD1	TGTGCCAGCGGAGACAGGGGGGCTTCTGGGGCCAACGTCCTGACTTTC	CASGDRGASGANVLTF
TRBV9	NA	TRBJ1-5	NA	TGTGCCAGCAGCGTAAGTGCCCCGGGGGTCCGTGGGAATCAGCCCCAGCATTTT	CASSVSAPGVRGNQPQHF
TRBV18	NA	TRBJ2-7	NA	TGTGCCAGCTCACCACCCTCTTCCAGGACTCACGAGCAGTACTTC	CASSPPSSRTHEQYF
TRBV9	NA	TRBJ1-4	TRBD1	TGTGCCAGCAGCCCCCTGAGTAGAGGGGGCGTTGAAAAACTGTTTTTT	CASSPLSRGGVEKLFF
TRBV6-5	NA	TRBJ1-1	TRBD1	TGTGCCAGCAGTAATAACAGGGGCCACACTGAAGCTTTCTTT	CASSNNRGHTEAFF
TRBV11-3	NA	TRBJ1-4	NA	TGTGCCAGCAGCTTAAGACTTACGACAGCAACTAATGAAAAACTGTTTTTT	CASSLRLTTATNEKLFF
TRBV6-1	NA	TRBJ2-6	TRBD1	TGTGCCAGCAGTGGAGACAGGGGCGGGGCCAACGTCCTGACTTTC	CASSGDRGGANVLTF
TRBV9	once	TRBJ1-1	NA	TGTGCCAGCAGCGTCGGGAAGAACACTGAAGCTTTCTTT	CASSVGKNTEAFF
TRBV6-5	NA	TRBJ1-1	NA	TGTGCCAGCACCCGTGTGGGAGGCACTGAAGCTTTCTTT	CASTRVGGTEAFF
TRBV28	NA	TRBJ2-1	TRBD2	TGTGCCAGCAGTCTCGACCATAGCGGGGGGAGCGCTCTCAATGAGCAGTTCTTC	CASSLDHSGGSALNEQFF
TRBV19	many	TRBJ2-3	NA	TGTGCCAGTACCCAGGGAGGAGATACGCAGTATTTT	CASTQGGDTQYF
TRBV15	NA	TRBJ1-1	NA	TGTGCCACCAGCAGACAGGGGTTTGGGACTTTCTTT	CATSRQGFGTFF
TRBV9	NA	TRBJ2-3	TRBD2	TGTGCCAGCAGCCTCCGGACTAGCGGGGGGGCAGATACGCAGTATTTT	CASSLRTSGGADTQYF
TRBV29-1	NA	TRBJ2-7	TRBD1	TGCAGCGTTGGGGGACAGGGGTCCTACGAGCAGTACTTC	CSVGGQGSYEQYF
TRBV4-3	NA	TRBJ2-7	NA	TGCGCCAGCAGCCAGTCAGGGATAAAGGGCTACGAGCAGTACTTC	CASSQSGIKGYEQYF
TRBV7-9	NA	TRBJ1-1	NA	TGTGCCAGCAGCTTAGGCACAGCTGAAGCTTTCTTT	CASSLGTAEAFF
TRBV9	once	TRBJ1-5	NA	TGTGCCAGCAGCGTAGACCCGGGGGTGCGGCCCCAGCATTTT	CASSVDPGVRPQHF
TRBV7-8	NA	TRBJ1-5	NA	TGTGCCAGCAGCCACCGGGAAGGGAATCAGCCCCAGCATTTT	CASSHREGNQPQHF